This T cell receptor (beta chain) was profiled in a study of shared clonotypes between healthy human individuals. Findings and caveats of the study: It was the non-shared clonotypes that had lower generation probabilities than clonotypes shared by all four donors. Among donors, the sharing of clonotypes was expected to be influenced by sequencing depth.

Note on this clone: No antigen is known for it.

Libraries were prepared by immunoSEQ multiplex PCR; TCRdb keeps only in-frame clonotypes and omits some of them. The sample records fewer than 3 million clones, roughly 90% being singletons. The donors were adults (healthy and HIV-negative) with no recent acute infections or vaccinations. Germline V lookup: CDR1 SGHRS, CDR2 YFSETQ. This CDR3 comprises 16 residues. Trimming left V 1 base short and J 1 base short, with 13 bases between. This receptor was obtained from a man between 18 and 29 years old in good health. Some clones in this sample may be carry-over from other donors' samples. The genes are TRBV5-1 and TRBJ2-3; no clear D gene. Source material: naive CD4+ T cells from PBMCs. This sample's subset: CD45RA+ positively selected. CDR3 sequence (DNA): TGCGCCAGCAGCTTGTCTCCCAATTTGGGCACAGATACGCAGTATTTT. Translating gives CASSLSPNLGTDTQYF.